This TCR beta chain was profiled in a study of blood T cell repertoires in COVID-19. Study background: Researchers got acute and convalescent COVID-19 samples from the United States, Italy and Spain. T cells, B-cell-depleted T cells, or PBMCs supplied cDNA or gDNA.

As handled by the study authors: Nucleated cell number was recorded as an estimate derived from reference gene primer amplification. Produced via immunoSEQ multiplex PCR; TCRdb's table is partial and in-frame only. V and J calls and clone size follow that table, whereas D and trimming were derived from the DNA. There are roughly 100,000 clones in the sample; almost 85% occur only once, and just under 10% lies in the top ten. The CDR3 spans 18 residues. V dropped 1 base and J dropped 0 bases, with 13 bases sitting between them. Germline V lookup: CDR1 SGHTA, CDR2 FQGTGA. Material: peripheral blood. The receptor's source is a man between 40 and 49 years old with active or convalescent COVID-19. This chain joins TRBV7-3 and TRBJ2-6; D is perhaps TRBD2 (6 bases). The chain's CDR3 is CASSLKGPSASGANVLTF. CDR3 nucleotides: TGTGCCAGCAGCTTAAAGGGCCCTAGCGCCTCTGGGGCCAACGTCCTGACTTTC. The variable domain in full, with the rest retrieved from reference TRBV7-3 and TRBJ2-6, is GAGVSQTPSNKVTEKGKYVELRCDPISGHTALYWYRQSLGQGPEFLIYFQGTGAADDSGLPNDRFFAVRPEGSVSTLKIQRTERGDSAVYLCASSLKGPSASGANVLTFGAGSRLTVL.